The clone carrying this T cell receptor (beta chain) has at least ten counts. Its antigen remains unidentified. Preparing the TCRbeta library involved the use of unique molecular identifiers. TCRdb processed the PCR reads anew with MiXCR; each CDR3 protein has one entry. This table has 44,000 or so distinct CDR3 sequences, nearly 9.5% appearing once. The entry originates in a study of T-cell reconstitution after alpha-beta-depleted transplantation in children. Broader study findings: Approximately two months post-transplant, alpha-beta T cells reportedly originated from several hundred expanded graft clones. It was surviving recipient T cells and thymic progenitors that gave some patients high TCRbeta diversity at day 60. After one year, T-cell counts and TCRbeta diversity mostly came from new T cells.

The CDR3 runs to 15 residues. The V end was cut by 4 bases, the J end by 1 base, with 14 bases between. Germline V gene lookup returns CDR1 SGDLS and CDR2 YYNGEE. The V and J genes are TRBV9 and TRBJ1-1, with D perhaps TRBD1 (6 bases). The sequences come from PBMCs, mostly from graft donor cells, collected 60 days after TCRalphabeta/CD19-depleted stem cell transplant. This clonotype was obtained from a male patient aged 2-15 years who had a stem cell transplant for chronic granulomatous disease, so the T cells may come from the graft donor. The CDR3: CASSPWTAGNTEAFF. The CDR3 DNA follows: TGTGCCAGCAGCCCCTGGACAGCCGGGAACACTGAAGCTTTCTTT.